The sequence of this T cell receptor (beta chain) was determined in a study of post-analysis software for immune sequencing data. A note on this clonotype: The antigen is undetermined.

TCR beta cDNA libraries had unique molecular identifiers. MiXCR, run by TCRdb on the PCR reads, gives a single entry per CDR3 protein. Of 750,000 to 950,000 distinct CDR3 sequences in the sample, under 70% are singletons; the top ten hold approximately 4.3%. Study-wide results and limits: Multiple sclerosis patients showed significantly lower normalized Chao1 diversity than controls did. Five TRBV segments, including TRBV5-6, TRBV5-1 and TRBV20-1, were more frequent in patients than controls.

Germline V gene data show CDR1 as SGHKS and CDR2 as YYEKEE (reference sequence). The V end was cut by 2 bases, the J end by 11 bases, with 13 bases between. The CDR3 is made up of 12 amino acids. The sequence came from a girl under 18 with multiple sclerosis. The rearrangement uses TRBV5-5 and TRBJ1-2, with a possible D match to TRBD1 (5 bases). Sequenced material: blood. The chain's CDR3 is CASSFRGEFYTF. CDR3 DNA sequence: TGTGCCAGCAGCTTCCGGGGGGAGTTTTACACCTTC.